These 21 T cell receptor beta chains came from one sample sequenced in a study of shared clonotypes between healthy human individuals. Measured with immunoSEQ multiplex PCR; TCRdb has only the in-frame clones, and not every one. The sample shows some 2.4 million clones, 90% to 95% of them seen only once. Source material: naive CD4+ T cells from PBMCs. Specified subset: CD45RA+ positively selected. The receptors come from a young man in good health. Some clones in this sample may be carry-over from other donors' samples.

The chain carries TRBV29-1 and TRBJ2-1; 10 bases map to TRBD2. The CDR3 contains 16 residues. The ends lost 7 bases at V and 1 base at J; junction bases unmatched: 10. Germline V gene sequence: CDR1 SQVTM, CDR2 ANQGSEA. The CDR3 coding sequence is TGCAGCGGAGCGGGAGGGCCGCAGATTTCCTACAATGAGCAGTTCTTC. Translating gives CSGAGGPQISYNEQFF.

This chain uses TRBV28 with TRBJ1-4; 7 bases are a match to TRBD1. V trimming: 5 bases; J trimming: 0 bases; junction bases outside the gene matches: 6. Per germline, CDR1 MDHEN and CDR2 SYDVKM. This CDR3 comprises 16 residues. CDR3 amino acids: CASSNDRAATNEKLFF. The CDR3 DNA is TGTGCCAGCAGTAACGACAGGGCCGCAACTAATGAAAAACTGTTTTTT.

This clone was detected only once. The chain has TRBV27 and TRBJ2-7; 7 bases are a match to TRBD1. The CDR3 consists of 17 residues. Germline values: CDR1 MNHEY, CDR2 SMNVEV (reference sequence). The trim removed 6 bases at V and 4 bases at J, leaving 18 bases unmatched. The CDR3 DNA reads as TGTGCCAGCAGGGAAACCGGGACAGTCAAGGCCAGGTACGAGCAGTACTTC. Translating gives CASRETGTVKARYEQYF.

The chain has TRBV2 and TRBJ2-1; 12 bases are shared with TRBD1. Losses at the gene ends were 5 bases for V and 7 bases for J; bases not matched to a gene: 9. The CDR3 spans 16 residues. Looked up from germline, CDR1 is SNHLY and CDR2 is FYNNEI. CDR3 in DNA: TGTGCCAGCAGTTATACCGGGACAGGGGGCAAGAATGAGCAGTTCTTC. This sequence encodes CASSYTGTGGKNEQFF.

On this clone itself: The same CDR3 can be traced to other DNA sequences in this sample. CDR3 sequence reads: CASSYGRNTEAFF. CDR3 nucleotides: TGTGCCAGCAGTTACGGCCGGAACACTGAAGCTTTCTTT. The V call is TRBV6-5, the J call TRBJ1-1; D not resolved. Trimming took off 2 bases at V and 1 base at J, with 5 bases between the two ends. Germline CDR1 and CDR2: MNHEY and SVGAGI. CDR3 length: 13 residues.

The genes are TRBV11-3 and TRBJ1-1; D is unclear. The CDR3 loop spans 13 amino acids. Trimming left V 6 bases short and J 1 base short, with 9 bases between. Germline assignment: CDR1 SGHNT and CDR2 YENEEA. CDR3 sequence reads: CASSFRENTEAFF. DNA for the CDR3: TGTGCCAGCAGTTTCCGGGAGAACACTGAAGCTTTCTTT.

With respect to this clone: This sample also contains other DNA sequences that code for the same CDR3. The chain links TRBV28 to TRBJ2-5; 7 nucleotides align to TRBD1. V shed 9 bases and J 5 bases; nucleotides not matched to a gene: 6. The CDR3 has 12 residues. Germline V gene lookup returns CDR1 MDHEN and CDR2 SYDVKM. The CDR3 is CASATGLETQYF. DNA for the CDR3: TGTGCCAGTGCGACAGGGCTGGAGACCCAGTACTTC.

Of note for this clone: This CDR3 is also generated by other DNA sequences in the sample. DNA of the CDR3: TGTGCCAGCAGCTTGGGGGCGGTTTATGGCTACACCTTC. As protein: CASSLGAVYGYTF. The V gene is TRBV7-8, the J gene TRBJ1-2; TRBD1 is a possible D gene (6 bases). Germline V gene lookup returns CDR1 SGHVS and CDR2 FQNEAQ. The V end lost 3 bases, the J end lost 5 bases, and 10 bases lay between the germline ends. This CDR3 is 13 amino acids long.

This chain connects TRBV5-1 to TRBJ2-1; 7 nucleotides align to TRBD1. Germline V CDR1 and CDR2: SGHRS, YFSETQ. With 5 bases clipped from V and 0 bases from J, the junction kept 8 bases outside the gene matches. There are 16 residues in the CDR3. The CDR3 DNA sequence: TGCGCCAGCAGTCTCCAGACAGGGCGCTCCTACAATGAGCAGTTCTTC. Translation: CASSLQTGRSYNEQFF.

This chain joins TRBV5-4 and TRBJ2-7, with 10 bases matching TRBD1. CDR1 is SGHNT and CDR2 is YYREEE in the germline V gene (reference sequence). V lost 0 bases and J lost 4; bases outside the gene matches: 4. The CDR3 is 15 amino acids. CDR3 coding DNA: TGTGCCAGCAGCTTGGGTGGGACAGGGGAATACGAGCAGTACTTC. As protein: CASSLGGTGEYEQYF.

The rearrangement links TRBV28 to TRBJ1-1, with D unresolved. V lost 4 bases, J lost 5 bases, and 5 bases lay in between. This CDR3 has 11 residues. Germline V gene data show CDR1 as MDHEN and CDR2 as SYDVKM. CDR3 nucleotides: TGTGCCAGCAGTTCTTGGACTGAAGCTTTCTTT. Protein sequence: CASSSWTEAFF.

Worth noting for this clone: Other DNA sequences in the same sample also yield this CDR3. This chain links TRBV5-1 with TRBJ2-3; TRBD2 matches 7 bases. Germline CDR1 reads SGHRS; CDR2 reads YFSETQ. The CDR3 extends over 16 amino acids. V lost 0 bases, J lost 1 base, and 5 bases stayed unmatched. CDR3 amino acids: CASSLEGGSGTDTQYF. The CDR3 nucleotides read TGCGCCAGCAGCTTGGAGGGCGGGAGCGGCACAGATACGCAGTATTTT.

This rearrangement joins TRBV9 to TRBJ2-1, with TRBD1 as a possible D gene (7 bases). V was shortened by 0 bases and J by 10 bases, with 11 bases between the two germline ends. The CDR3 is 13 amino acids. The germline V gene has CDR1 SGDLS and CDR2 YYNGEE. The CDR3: CASSVDRGGEQFF. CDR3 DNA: TGTGCCAGCAGCGTAGACAGGGGAGGAGAGCAGTTCTTC.

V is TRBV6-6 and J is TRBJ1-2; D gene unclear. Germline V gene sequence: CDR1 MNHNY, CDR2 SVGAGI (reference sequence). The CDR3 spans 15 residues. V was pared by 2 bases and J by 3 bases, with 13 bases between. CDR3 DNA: TGTGCCAGCAGTTACGGCCCGGGAAGGGACTATGGCTACACCTTC. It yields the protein CASSYGPGRDYGYTF.

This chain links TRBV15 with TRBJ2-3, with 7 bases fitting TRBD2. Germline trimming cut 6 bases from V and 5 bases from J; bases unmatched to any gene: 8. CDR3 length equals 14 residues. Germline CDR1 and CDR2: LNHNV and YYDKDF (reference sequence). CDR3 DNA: TGTGCCACCAGAGGCGGGGGACTTAAAGATACGCAGTATTTT. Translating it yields CATRGGGLKDTQYF. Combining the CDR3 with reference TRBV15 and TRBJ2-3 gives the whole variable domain DAMVIQNPRYQVTQFGKPVTLSCSQTLNHNVMYWYQQKSSQAPKLLFHYYDKDFNNEADTPDNFQSRRPNTSFCFLDIRSPGLGDTAMYLCATRGGGLKDTQYFGPGTRLTVL.

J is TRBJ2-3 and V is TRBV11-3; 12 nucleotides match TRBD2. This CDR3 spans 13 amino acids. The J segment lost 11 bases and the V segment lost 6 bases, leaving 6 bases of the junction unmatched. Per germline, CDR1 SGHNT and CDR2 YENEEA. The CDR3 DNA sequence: TGTGCCAGCAGTCCGACTAGCGGGAGTAAGCAGTATTTT. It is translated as CASSPTSGSKQYF.

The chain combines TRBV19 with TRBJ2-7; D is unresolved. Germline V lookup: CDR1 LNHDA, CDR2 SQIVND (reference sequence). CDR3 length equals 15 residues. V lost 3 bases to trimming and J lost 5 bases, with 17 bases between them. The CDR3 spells CASSMIGGVGDEQYF. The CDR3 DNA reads TGTGCCAGTAGTATGATTGGTGGGGTAGGAGACGAGCAGTACTTC. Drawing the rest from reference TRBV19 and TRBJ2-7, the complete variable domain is DGGITQSPKYLFRKEGQNVTLSCEQNLNHDAMYWYRQDPGQGLRLIYYSQIVNDFQKGDIAEGYSVSREKKESFPLTVTSAQKNPTAFYLCASSMIGGVGDEQYFGPGTRLTVT.

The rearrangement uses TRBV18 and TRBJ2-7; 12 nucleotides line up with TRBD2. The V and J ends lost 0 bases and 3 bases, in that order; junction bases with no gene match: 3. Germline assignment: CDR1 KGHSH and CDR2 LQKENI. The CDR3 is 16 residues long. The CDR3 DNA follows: TGTGCCAGCTCACCACCGGGACTAGCGGGCTACTACGAGCAGTACTTC. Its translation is CASSPPGLAGYYEQYF.

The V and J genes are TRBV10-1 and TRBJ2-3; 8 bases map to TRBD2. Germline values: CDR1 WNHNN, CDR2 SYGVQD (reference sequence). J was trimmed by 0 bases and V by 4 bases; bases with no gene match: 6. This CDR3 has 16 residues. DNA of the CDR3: TGCGCCAGCAGTGGAGGTAGCGGGAAGAGCACAGATACGCAGTATTTT. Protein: CASSGGSGKSTDTQYF.

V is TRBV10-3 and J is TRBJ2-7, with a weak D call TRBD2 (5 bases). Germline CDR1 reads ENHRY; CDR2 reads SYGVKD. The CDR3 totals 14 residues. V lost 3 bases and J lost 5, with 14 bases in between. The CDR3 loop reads CAISDLAPGNEQYF. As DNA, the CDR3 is TGTGCCATCAGTGATTTGGCCCCGGGGAACGAGCAGTACTTC.

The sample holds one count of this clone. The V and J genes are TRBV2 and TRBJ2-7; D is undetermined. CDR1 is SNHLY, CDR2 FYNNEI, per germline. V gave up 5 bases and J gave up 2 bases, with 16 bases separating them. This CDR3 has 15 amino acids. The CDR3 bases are TGTGCCAGCAGTCCAACGTGGCAGATCACCTACGAGCAGTACTTC. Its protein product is CASSPTWQITYEQYF.